Presented here are 17 T cell receptor beta chains from one specimen sequenced in a study of cytomegalovirus exposure and HLA in healthy donors. PCR involved 60 Vbeta and 13 Jbeta primers. Repertoires were generated with immunoSEQ multiplex PCR, while TCRdb's copy carries only in-frame clones and drops some. This repertoire shows under 150,000 clones, approximately 77% found once; its top ten account for under 5.5%. Sequenced input: PBMCs. The source is a woman aged 50 to 60 in good health and CMV-seronegative.

This clone was found a few times. The genes are TRBV13 and TRBJ1-3; D not certain. V lost 3 bases and J 2 bases, leaving 11 bases between the germline ends. The CDR3 has 15 amino acids. Germline V lookup: CDR1 PRHDT, CDR2 FYEKMQ (reference sequence). The CDR3 protein is CASSLSFTAGNTIYF. The CDR3 bases are TGTGCCAGCAGCTTGTCCTTCACAGCTGGAAACACCATATATTTT.

In this sample, this clone turned up once. This rearrangement joins TRBV7-9 to TRBJ1-5; D unclear. CDR1 and CDR2 (germline): SEHNR, FQNEAQ (reference sequence). Trimming stripped 0 bases from V and 3 bases from J, with 6 bases between. The CDR3 runs 14 residues. The CDR3 loop is CASSLASVNQPQHF. Written as DNA, the CDR3 is TGTGCCAGCAGCTTAGCGTCGGTCAATCAGCCCCAGCATTTT.

The chain uses TRBV6-5 and TRBJ2-7; D may be TRBD1 (6 bases). V lost 0 bases and J 1 base, leaving 13 bases between the germline ends. Looked up from germline, CDR1 is MNHEY and CDR2 is SVGAGI. The CDR3 is made up of 16 amino acids. CDR3 in amino acids: CASSYSGKGQSYEQYF. CDR3 nucleotides: TGTGCCAGCAGTTACTCTGGTAAAGGACAGTCCTACGAGCAGTACTTC.

This clone was observed a handful of times. The genes are TRBV11-3 and TRBJ1-3; no clear D. V lost 5 bases and J lost 4, with 9 bases in between. Germline lookup yields CDR1 SGHNT and CDR2 YENEEA. CDR3 size: 13 residues. This CDR3 is CASSPSRGNTIYF. The CDR3 DNA reads TGTGCCAGCAGCCCATCGCGGGGAAACACCATATATTTT.

The chain uses TRBV19 and TRBJ1-5; 7 bases are shared with TRBD1. Germline CDR1 and CDR2: LNHDA and SQIVND (reference sequence). V lost 6 bases and J lost 0; bases outside the gene matches: 5. The CDR3 consists of 15 residues. The chain's CDR3 is CASSRDRDSNQPQHF. The CDR3 DNA reads TGTGCCAGTAGCCGGGACAGAGATAGCAATCAGCCCCAGCATTTT. The full variable domain, in which reference TRBV19 and TRBJ1-5 provide the parts outside the CDR3, is DGGITQSPKYLFRKEGQNVTLSCEQNLNHDAMYWYRQDPGQGLRLIYYSQIVNDFQKGDIAEGYSVSREKKESFPLTVTSAQKNPTAFYLCASSRDRDSNQPQHFGDGTRLSIL.

This chain uses TRBV30 with TRBJ2-7; D possibly corresponds to TRBD2 (5 bases). The germline V gene encodes CDR1 GTSNPN and CDR2 SVGIG (reference sequence). This CDR3 region has 15 residues. The germline V and J ends were trimmed by 3 bases and 0 bases, with 15 bases remaining between them. The CDR3 DNA follows: TGTGCCTGGAGCGTCTATTTGGGGAGCTCCTACGAGCAGTACTTC. Its translation is CAWSVYLGSSYEQYF. The whole variable domain, filled in from reference TRBV30 and TRBJ2-7, reads SQTIHQWPATLVQPVGSPLSLECTVEGTSNPNLYWYRQAAGRGLQLLFYSVGIGQISSEVPQNLSASRPQDRQFILSSKKLLLSDSGFYLCAWSVYLGSSYEQYFGPGTRLTVT.

CDR3: CSVDPGGNEAFF. CDR3 sequence (DNA): TGCAGCGTTGACCCTGGGGGCAATGAAGCTTTCTTT. The rearrangement uses TRBV29-1 and TRBJ1-1; D is perhaps TRBD1 (6 bases). Trimming removed 3 bases from V and 7 bases from J, with 12 bases in between. The CDR3 is 12 amino acids. Germline loops: CDR1 SQVTM, CDR2 ANQGSEA. Drawing the rest from reference TRBV29-1 and TRBJ1-1, the complete variable domain is SAVISQKPSRDICQRGTSLTIQCQVDSQVTMMFWYRQQPGQSLTLIATANQGSEATYESGFVIDKFPISRPNLTFSTLTVSNMSPEDSSIYLCSVDPGGNEAFFGQGTRLTVV.

The chain recombines TRBV13 with TRBJ2-7; maybe TRBD2 (6 bases). The V end lost 6 bases, the J end lost 0 bases, and 12 bases lay between the germline ends. Germline CDR1 and CDR2: PRHDT and FYEKMQ (reference sequence). The CDR3 covers 14 residues. CDR3 nucleotide sequence: TGTGCCAGCAGTGCGGGACGCCACTCCTACGAGCAGTACTTC. As protein: CASSAGRHSYEQYF.

The table lists this clone with a count of one. V gene TRBV7-8 combines with J gene TRBJ2-7; D is perhaps TRBD1 (6 bases). The CDR3 spans 15 residues. Germline V gene lookup returns CDR1 SGHVS and CDR2 FQNEAQ. With 5 bases removed from V and 4 bases from J, the gap between germline ends came to 18 bases. The CDR3 DNA reads TGTGCCAGCAGCGACCGTAGTGCAGGGGATTACGAGCAGTACTTC. Protein sequence: CASSDRSAGDYEQYF.

The CDR3 loop reads CASSLYLYYEQYF. The CDR3 DNA reads TGTGCCAGCAGCTTATATCTTTACTACGAGCAGTACTTC. The V gene is TRBV7-2, the J gene TRBJ2-7; D remains ambiguous. V lost 2 bases to trimming and J lost 3 bases, with 8 bases between them. This CDR3 has 13 residues. From germline, CDR1 is SGHTA and CDR2 FQGNSA.

The chain is built from TRBV5-4 and TRBJ2-7; D ambiguous. Germline V lookup: CDR1 SGHNT, CDR2 YYREEE (reference sequence). The CDR3 runs 14 residues. The V gene lost 1 base and the J gene lost 0 bases, with 8 bases spanning the gap. For the CDR3, the DNA is TGTGCCAGCAGCTTGCCAGGAAGCTCCTACGAGCAGTACTTC. It encodes CASSLPGSSYEQYF. Supplemented by reference TRBV5-4 and TRBJ2-7, the full variable domain reads ETGVTQSPTHLIKTRGQQVTLRCSSQSGHNTVSWYQQALGQGPQFIFQYYREEENGRGNFPPRFSGLQFPNYSSELNVNALELDDSALYLCASSLPGSSYEQYFGPGTRLTVT.

The chain joins TRBV5-4 to TRBJ2-5, with D possibly TRBD1 on 6 matching bases. The J call may be faulty, since TRBJ2-7 better matches the DNA end. In germline, CDR1 is SGHNT, CDR2 YYREEE (reference sequence). The CDR3 extends over 14 amino acids. This CDR3 is CASSRDSTGFEQYF. CDR3 coding DNA: TGTGCCAGCAGCAGAGACTCTACAGGGTTCGAGCAGTACTTC.

This clone appeared a single time. Here the CDR3 reads CASRPGTGQLGTQYF. CDR3 sequence (DNA): TGTGCCAGCAGGCCCGGGACAGGGCAATTGGGTACGCAGTATTTT. This rearrangement joins TRBV2 to TRBJ2-3; 9 bases match TRBD1. The germline gives CDR1 SNHLY, CDR2 FYNNEI. CDR3 length: 15 amino acids. The V gene end was trimmed by 6 bases and the J gene end by 8 bases; junction bases not matched to a gene: 12.

The chain employs TRBV27 and TRBJ1-1; 7 bases match TRBD1. Germline V gives CDR1 MNHEY, CDR2 SMNVEV (reference sequence). V lost 0 bases to trimming and J lost 3 bases; unmatched junction nucleotides: 7. The CDR3 covers 16 residues. The CDR3 region has the DNA TGTGCCAGCAGTTTATCACTGAGAGGGGGCTACACTGAAGCTTTCTTT. Amino acid sequence: CASSLSLRGGYTEAFF.

This clone was observed once. This chain uses TRBV7-3 with TRBJ2-2; D gene ambiguous. The CDR3 covers 12 residues. V lost 5 bases, J lost 3 bases, and 4 bases lay in between. CDR1 is SGHTA and CDR2 is FQGTGA in the germline V gene. This CDR3 reads CASSQYTGELFF. CDR3 in DNA: TGTGCCAGCAGCCAGTACACCGGGGAGCTGTTTTTT.

The chain combines TRBV4-1 with TRBJ1-1, with D possibly being TRBD1 (6 bases). V lost 4 bases and J 4 bases, leaving 10 bases between the germline ends. Germline V lookup: CDR1 MGHRA, CDR2 YSYEKL. The CDR3 spans 13 residues. The CDR3 here is CASSLTGITEAFF. In DNA form, the CDR3 reads TGCGCCAGCAGCCTTACAGGGATCACTGAAGCTTTCTTT.

The CDR3 spells CASSLGQGDLETQYF. CDR3 DNA sequence: TGTGCCAGCAGCCTCGGACAGGGGGATTTGGAGACCCAGTACTTC. This sequence joins TRBV6-5 and TRBJ2-5; 10 bases are shared with TRBD1. CDR3 length: 15 residues. Germline CDR1 MNHEY, CDR2 SVGAGI. V shed 6 bases and J 5 bases; nucleotides not matched to a gene: 9.